This T cell receptor (beta chain) was identified during a study of patients and donors after allogeneic stem cell transplantation. The sample holds a few counts of this clonotype. V gave up 6 bases and J gave up 0 bases, with 9 bases separating them. The CDR3 sequence is 13 residues long. Germline V gives CDR1 SQVTM, CDR2 ANQGSEA. TCRdb analysed the RT-PCR reads with MiXCR anew, one entry per CDR3 protein. The profile covers 45,000 to 65,000 distinct CDR3 sequences, with 13% appearing a single time and approximately 33% taken by the ten largest. The TCR sequence derives from a human donor who was either an allogeneic HSCT recipient or a stem cell or donor lymphocyte infusion donor (not recorded which). It is not recorded whose cells these are; they may come from a transplant donor. The specimen sequenced was blood, either unsorted or a sorted T cell fraction (not recorded which). This chain links TRBV29-1 with TRBJ2-1; maybe TRBD1 (5 bases). In DNA form, the CDR3 reads TGCAGCGTCCAGGGTCGCTCCTACAATGAGCAGTTCTTC. Translation: CSVQGRSYNEQFF.